This T cell receptor beta chain was documented in a study of technical replicates of blood from several donors. The CDR3 sequence is 15 residues long. V lost 4 bases and J 4 bases, leaving 17 bases between the germline ends. CDR1 and CDR2 (germline): SGDLS, YYNGEE. The protocol was immunoSEQ multiplex PCR, while the TCRdb copy is restricted to in-frame clones and leaves out a portion. The sample consists of some 70,000 clones, nearly 98% of them appearing once. The TCR sequence derives from a human donor in good health. Specimen: T cells isolated from PBMCs. V and J are TRBV9 and TRBJ1-2; a weak D match, TRBD1 (6 bases). CDR3 in DNA: TGTGCCAGCAGCCAAAACACAGGGTCTGGCTATGGCTACACCTTC. It translates to CASSQNTGSGYGYTF. The whole variable domain, remainder taken from reference TRBV9 and TRBJ1-2, is DSGVTQTPKHLITATGQRVTLRCSPRSGDLSVYWYQQSLDQGLQFLIQYYNGEERAKGNILERFSAQQFPDLHSELNLSSLELGDSALYFCASSQNTGSGYGYTFGSGTRLTVV.